Included here is one T cell receptor beta chain sequence, with context. Its antigen is unidentified. The CDR3 is made up of 14 amino acids. Germline CDR1 reads SNHLY; CDR2 reads FYNNEI. This sample stems from a study of monozygotic twins with inflammatory bowel disease. Regarding the study as a whole: The data did not back a single strong IBD-associated clonotype or signal.

TCRdb reprocessed the 5' RACE reads and keeps a single row for each CDR3 protein, giving no DNA. The sample totals nearly 450,000 distinct CDR3 sequences; its top ten clones hold 2.4%. Sequencing was performed on blood. The origin of this receptor is a human donor with ulcerative colitis or Crohn's disease, or a healthy co-twin of an affected twin (not recorded which). The chain recombines TRBV2 with TRBJ2-7; TCRdb's D gene call, TRBD1, goes unchecked for lack of DNA. CDR3 amino acids: CASTGQKSSYEQYF.